This TCR beta chain was sequenced for a study of blood T cell repertoires in COVID-19. Study context: Samples representing acute and convalescent COVID-19 were sourced from the United States, Italy and Spain. T cells, B-cell-depleted T cells, or PBMCs supplied cDNA or gDNA.

In the original processing: Scientists estimated how many nucleated cells there were by amplifying reference gene primers. Repertoires were generated with immunoSEQ multiplex PCR, while TCRdb's copy carries only in-frame clones and drops some. The V and J calls and clone size were taken over from that table, and D and trimming were inferred from the DNA. The table lists around 100,000 clones, roughly 80% of them singletons. There are 13 residues in the CDR3. Trimming shortened V by 2 bases and J by 7 bases, and 12 bases separated the two germline ends. The chain has TRBV12-3 or TRBV12-4 and TRBJ2-7; a possible D gene is TRBD2 (5 bases). The source of this sequence is a man in his 70s with active or convalescent COVID-19. The source material was peripheral blood. DNA for the CDR3: TGTGCCAGCAGTTTAAACACCCCGGGGGAGCAGTACTTC. Encoded protein: CASSLNTPGEQYF.